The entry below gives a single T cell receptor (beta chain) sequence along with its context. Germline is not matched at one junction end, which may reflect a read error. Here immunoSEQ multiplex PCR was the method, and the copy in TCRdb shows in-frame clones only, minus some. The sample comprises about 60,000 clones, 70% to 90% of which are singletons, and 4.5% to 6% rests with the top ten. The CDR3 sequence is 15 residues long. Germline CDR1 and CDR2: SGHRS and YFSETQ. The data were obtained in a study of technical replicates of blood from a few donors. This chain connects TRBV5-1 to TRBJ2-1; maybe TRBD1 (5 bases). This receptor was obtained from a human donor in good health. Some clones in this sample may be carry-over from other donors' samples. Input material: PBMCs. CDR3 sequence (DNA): TGCGCCAGCAGCTTTTTAGGGGATTCCTATAATGAGCAGTTCTTC. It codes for CASSFLGDSYNEQFF.